This T cell receptor (beta chain) appears in the sequencing data of a study of radiotherapy plus CTLA-4 blockade in lung cancer. In germline, CDR1 is SNHLY, CDR2 FYNNEI. The CDR3 spans 14 residues. The trim removed 7 bases at V and 6 bases at J, leaving 7 bases unmatched. Here immunoSEQ multiplex PCR was the method, and the copy in TCRdb shows in-frame clones only, minus some. The repertoire holds roughly 76,000 clones, less than 85% seen once, with 8% to 10% in the top ten. The clonotype was recovered from a human donor with non-small cell lung cancer whose response to radiotherapy plus ipilimumab could not be evaluated. The rearrangement joins TRBV2 to TRBJ2-2; 8 bases match TRBD1. This sample comprised peripheral blood, obtained from a patient treated with radiotherapy plus ipilimumab. The CDR3: CASKTQGAPGELFF. The DNA for the CDR3 is TGTGCCAGCAAAACGCAGGGGGCCCCCGGGGAGCTGTTTTTT.